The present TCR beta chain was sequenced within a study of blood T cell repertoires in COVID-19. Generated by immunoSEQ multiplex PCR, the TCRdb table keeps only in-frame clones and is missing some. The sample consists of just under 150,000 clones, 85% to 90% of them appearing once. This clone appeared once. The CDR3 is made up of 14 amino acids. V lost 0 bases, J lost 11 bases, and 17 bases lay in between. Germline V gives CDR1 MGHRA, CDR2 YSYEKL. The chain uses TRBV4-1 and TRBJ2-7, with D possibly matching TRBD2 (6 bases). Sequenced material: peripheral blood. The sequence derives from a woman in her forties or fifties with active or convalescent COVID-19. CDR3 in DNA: TGCGCCAGCAGCCAAGATGGAGGTCGGGGGATGGAGTACTTC. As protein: CASSQDGGRGMEYF.